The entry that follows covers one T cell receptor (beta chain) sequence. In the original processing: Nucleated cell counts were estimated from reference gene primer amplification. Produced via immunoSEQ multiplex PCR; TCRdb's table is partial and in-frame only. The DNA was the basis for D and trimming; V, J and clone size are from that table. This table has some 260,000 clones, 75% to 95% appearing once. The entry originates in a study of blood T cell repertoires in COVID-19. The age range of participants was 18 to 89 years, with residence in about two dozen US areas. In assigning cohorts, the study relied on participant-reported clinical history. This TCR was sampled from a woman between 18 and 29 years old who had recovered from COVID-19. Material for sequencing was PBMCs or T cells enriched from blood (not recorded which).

The CDR3 DNA is TGTGCCAGCTCAAAAGGACAGCCTCCGGGTGAAAAACTGTTTTTT. Amino acid sequence: CASSKGQPPGEKLFF. The V gene is TRBV18, the J gene TRBJ1-4, with D possibly matching TRBD1 (6 bases). This CDR3 spans 15 amino acids. Trimming cost V 5 bases and J 7 bases, with 17 bases left between them. CDR1 and CDR2 (germline): KGHSH, LQKENI.